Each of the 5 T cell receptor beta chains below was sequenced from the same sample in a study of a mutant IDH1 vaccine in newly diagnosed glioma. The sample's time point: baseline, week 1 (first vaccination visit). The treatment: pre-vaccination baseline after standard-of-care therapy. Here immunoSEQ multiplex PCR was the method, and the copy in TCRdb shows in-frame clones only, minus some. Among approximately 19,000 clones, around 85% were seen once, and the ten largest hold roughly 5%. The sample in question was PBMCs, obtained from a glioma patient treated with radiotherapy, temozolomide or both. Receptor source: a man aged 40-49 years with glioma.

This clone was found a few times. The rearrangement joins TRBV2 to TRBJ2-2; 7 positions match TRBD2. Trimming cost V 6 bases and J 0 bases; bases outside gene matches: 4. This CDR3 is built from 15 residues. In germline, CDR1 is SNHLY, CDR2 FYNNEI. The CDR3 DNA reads TGTGCCAGCAGGAGGGACTACACGAACACCGGGGAGCTGTTTTTT. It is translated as CASRRDYTNTGELFF.

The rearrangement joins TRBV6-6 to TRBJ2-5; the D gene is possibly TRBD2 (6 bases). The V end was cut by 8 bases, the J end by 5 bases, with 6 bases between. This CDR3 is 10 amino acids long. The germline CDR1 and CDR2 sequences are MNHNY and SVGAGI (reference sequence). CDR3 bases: TGTGCCAGCGGGGGGGAGACCCAGTACTTC. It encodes CASGGETQYF.

The CDR3 DNA sequence: TGTGCCAGCAGTGAAGTCGGGACAGTGTACACTGAAGCTTTCTTT. It translates to CASSEVGTVYTEAFF. V gene TRBV6-1 combines with J gene TRBJ1-1; 7 nucleotides agree with TRBD1. The V gene end was trimmed by 1 base and the J gene end by 3 bases; junction bases not matched to a gene: 5. The CDR3 is made up of 15 amino acids. Germline V lookup: CDR1 MNHNS, CDR2 SASEGT.

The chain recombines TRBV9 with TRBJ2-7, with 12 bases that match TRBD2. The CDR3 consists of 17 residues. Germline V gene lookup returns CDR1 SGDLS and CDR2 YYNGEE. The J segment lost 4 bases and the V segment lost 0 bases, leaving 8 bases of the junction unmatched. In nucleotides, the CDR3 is TGTGCCAGCAGCGTAGGGGGGACTACTAGCGGGGGGTACGAGCAGTACTTC. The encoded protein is CASSVGGTTSGGYEQYF.

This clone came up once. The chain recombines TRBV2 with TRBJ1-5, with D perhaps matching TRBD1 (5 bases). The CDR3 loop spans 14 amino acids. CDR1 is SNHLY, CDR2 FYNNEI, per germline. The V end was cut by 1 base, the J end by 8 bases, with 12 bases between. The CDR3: CASSEGQLGEPQHF. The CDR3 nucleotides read TGTGCCAGCAGTGAAGGACAGTTGGGAGAGCCCCAGCATTTT.